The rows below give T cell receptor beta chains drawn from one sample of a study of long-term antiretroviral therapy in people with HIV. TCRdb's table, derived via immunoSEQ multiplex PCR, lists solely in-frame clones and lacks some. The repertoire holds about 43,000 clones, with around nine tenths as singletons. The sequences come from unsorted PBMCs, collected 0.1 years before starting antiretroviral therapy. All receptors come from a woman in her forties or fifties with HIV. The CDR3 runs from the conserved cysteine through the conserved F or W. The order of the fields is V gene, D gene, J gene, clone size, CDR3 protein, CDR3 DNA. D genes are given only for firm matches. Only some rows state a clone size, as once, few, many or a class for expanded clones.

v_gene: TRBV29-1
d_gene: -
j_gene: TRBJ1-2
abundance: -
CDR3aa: CSVENGVSYGYTF
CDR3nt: TGCAGCGTTGAAAATGGAGTTTCCTATGGCTACACCTTC

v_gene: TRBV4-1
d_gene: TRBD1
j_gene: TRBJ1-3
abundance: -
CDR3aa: CASSLLAISGTGIGNTIYF
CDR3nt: TGCGCCAGCAGCCTTCTAGCAATCTCCGGGACAGGGATTGGAAACACCATATATTTT

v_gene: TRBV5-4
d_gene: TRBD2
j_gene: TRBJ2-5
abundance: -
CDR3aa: CASSLAIAGAGETQYF
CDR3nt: TGTGCCAGCAGCTTGGCTATAGCGGGGGCCGGGGAGACCCAGTACTTC

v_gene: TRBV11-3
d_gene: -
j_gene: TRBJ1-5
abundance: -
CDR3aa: CASSPDSYSNQPQHF
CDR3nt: TGTGCCAGCAGCCCAGACAGTTATAGCAATCAGCCCCAGCATTTT

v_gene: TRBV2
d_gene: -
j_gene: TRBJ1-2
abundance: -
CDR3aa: CASSVLQRSGYTF
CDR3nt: TGTGCCAGCAGTGTTCTCCAGAGGTCTGGCTACACCTTC

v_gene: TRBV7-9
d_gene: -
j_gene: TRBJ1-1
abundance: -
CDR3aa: CASRKMANTEAFF
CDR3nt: TGTGCCAGCAGGAAGATGGCGAACACTGAAGCTTTCTTT

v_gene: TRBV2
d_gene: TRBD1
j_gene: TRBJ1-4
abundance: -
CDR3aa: CASSHNRGRGSEKLFF
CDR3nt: TGTGCCAGCAGCCACAACAGGGGGCGAGGGTCGGAAAAACTGTTTTTT

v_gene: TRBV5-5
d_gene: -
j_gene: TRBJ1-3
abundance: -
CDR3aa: CASSADSPGNTIYF
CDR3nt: TGTGCCAGCAGCGCCGACAGTCCCGGAAACACCATATATTTT

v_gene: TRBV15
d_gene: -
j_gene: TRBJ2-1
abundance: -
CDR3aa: CATSFGEAGEQFF
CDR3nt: TGTGCCACCAGCTTCGGGGAAGCAGGTGAGCAGTTCTTC

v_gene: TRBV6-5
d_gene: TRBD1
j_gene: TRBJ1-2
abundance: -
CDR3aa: CASSVQGARSYTF
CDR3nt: TGTGCCAGCAGCGTACAGGGGGCGCGGAGCTACACCTTC

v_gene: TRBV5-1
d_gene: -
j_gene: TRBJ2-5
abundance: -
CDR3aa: CASSTERGVGETQYF
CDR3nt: TGCGCCAGCAGCACTGAAAGGGGGGTGGGAGAGACCCAGTACTTC

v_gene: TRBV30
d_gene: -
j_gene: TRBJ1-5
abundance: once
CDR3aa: CAWSGGVGNQPQHF
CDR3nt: TGTGCCTGGAGCGGGGGAGTGGGCAATCAGCCCCAGCATTTT

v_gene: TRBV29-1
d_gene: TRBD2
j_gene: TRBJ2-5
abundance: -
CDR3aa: CSVVTSGEETQYF
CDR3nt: TGCAGCGTTGTGACTAGCGGTGAAGAGACCCAGTACTTC

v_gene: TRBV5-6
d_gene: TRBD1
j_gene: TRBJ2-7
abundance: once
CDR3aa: CASSDLDRRYEQYF
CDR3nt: TGTGCCAGCAGCGACCTGGACAGGCGCTACGAGCAGTACTTC

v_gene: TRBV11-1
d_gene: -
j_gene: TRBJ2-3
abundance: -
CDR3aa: CASSLGWGTDTQYF
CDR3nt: TGTGCCAGCAGCTTAGGGTGGGGTACAGATACGCAGTATTTT

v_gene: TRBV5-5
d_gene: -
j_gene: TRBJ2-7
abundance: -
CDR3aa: CASSDQRGMRTSEQYF
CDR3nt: TGTGCCAGCAGCGATCAAAGGGGGATGAGGACTAGCGAGCAGTACTTC

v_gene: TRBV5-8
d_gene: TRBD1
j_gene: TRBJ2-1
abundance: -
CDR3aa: CASSRNPGQGYNEQFF
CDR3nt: TGTGCCAGCAGCCGGAACCCGGGACAGGGTTACAATGAGCAGTTCTTC

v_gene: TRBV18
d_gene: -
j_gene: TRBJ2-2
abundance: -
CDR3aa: CASSPTTPSPQTGELFF
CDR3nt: TGTGCCAGCTCACCAACCACTCCGTCCCCCCAAACCGGGGAGCTGTTTTTT

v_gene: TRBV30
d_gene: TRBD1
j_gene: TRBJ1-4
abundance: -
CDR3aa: CAWSVQGANEKLFF
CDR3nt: TGTGCCTGGAGTGTACAGGGGGCTAATGAAAAACTGTTTTTT

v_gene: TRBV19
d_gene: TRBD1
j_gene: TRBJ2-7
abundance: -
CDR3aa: CASTPGQGAYEQYF
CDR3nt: TGTGCCAGTACCCCAGGGCAGGGGGCTTACGAGCAGTACTTC

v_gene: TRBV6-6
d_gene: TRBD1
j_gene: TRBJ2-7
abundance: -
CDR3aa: CASSPTGSSYEQYF
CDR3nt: TGTGCCAGCAGTCCGACAGGGAGCTCCTACGAGCAGTACTTC

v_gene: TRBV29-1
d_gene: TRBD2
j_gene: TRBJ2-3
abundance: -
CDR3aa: CSVTIAGGDTQYF
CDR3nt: TGCAGCGTCACAATCGCGGGGGGGGATACGCAGTATTTT

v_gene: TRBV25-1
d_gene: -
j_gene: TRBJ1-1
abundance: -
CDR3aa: CASSPSGRVEAFF
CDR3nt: TGTGCCAGCAGTCCTTCCGGGAGGGTTGAAGCTTTCTTT

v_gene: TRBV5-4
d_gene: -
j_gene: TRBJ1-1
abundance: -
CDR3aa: CASSSVAGYTEAFF
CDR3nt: TGTGCCAGCAGTTCGGTTGCAGGGTACACTGAAGCTTTCTTT

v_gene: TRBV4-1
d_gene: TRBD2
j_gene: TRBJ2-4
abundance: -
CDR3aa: CASSHTSGGNIQYF
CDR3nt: TGCGCCAGCAGCCACACTAGCGGGGGAAACATTCAGTACTTC

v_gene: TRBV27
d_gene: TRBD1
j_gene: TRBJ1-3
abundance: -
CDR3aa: CASSLFGWGDSQVDRVDTIYF
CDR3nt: TGTGCCAGCAGTTTATTCGGGTGGGGTGACTCCCAAGTCGACAGGGTGGACACCATATATTTT

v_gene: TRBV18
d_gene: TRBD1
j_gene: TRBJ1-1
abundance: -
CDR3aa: CASSPPGGYRGNTEAFF
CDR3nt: TGTGCCAGCTCACCACCCGGGGGGTACAGGGGGAACACTGAAGCTTTCTTT

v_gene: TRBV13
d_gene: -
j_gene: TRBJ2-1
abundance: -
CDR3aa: CASSLGLDNEQFF
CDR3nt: TGTGCCAGCAGCTTAGGACTAGACAATGAGCAGTTCTTC

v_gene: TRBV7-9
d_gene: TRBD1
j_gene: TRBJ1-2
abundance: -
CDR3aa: CASSRGQGAGYTF
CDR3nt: TGTGCCAGCAGCCGAGGACAGGGGGCGGGCTACACCTTC

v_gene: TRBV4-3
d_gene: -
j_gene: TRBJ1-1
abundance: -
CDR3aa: CASSLRGGSTEAFF
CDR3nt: TGCGCCAGCAGCCTTAGGGGGGGGTCCACTGAAGCTTTCTTT

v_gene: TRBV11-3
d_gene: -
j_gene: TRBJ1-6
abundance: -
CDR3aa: CASSFRGTTNSPLHF
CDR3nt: TGTGCCAGCAGCTTTAGAGGGACGACTAATTCACCCCTCCACTTT

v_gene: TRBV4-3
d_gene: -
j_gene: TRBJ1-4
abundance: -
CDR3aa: CASSQDKGGNEKLFF
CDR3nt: TGCGCCAGCAGCCAAGATAAAGGTGGTAATGAAAAACTGTTTTTT

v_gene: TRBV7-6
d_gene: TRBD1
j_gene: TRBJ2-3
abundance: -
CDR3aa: CASSTRPGQVTDTQYF
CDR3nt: TGTGCCAGCAGCACAAGACCGGGACAGGTCACAGATACGCAGTATTTT

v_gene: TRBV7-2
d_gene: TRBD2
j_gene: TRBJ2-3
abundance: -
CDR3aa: CASSLDGLAGRTDTQYF
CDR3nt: TGTGCCAGCAGCTTAGATGGGCTAGCGGGGCGGACAGATACGCAGTATTTT

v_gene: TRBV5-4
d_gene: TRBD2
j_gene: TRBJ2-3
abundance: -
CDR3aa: CASSFRGGAKTQYF
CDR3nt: TGTGCCAGCAGCTTCCGCGGGGGGGCTAAGACGCAGTATTTT

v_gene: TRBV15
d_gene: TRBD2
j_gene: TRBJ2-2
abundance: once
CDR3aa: CATSRGLANTGELFF
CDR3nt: TGTGCCACCAGCAGGGGACTAGCCAACACCGGGGAGCTGTTTTTT

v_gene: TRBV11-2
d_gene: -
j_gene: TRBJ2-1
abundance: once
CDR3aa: CASSFGGGHYNEQFF
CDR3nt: TGTGCCAGCAGCTTCGGGGGCGGCCACTACAATGAGCAGTTCTTC

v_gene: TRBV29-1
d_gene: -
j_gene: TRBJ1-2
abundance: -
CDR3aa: CSVVGGNGYTF
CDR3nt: TGCAGCGTTGTGGGGGGTAATGGCTACACCTTC

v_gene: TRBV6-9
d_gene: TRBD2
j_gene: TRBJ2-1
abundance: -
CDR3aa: CASSGRTSGGASSYNEQFF
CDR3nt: TGTGCCAGCAGTGGCCGGACTAGCGGGGGGGCGAGCTCCTACAATGAGCAGTTCTTC

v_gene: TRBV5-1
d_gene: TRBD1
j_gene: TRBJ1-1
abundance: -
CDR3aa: CASSSQGADTEAFF
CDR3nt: TGCGCCAGCAGCTCCCAGGGGGCGGACACTGAAGCTTTCTTT

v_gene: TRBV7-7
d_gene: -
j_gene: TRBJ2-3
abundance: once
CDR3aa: CASSLDHGTDTQYF
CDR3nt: TGTGCTAGCAGCTTAGATCACGGAACAGATACGCAGTATTTT

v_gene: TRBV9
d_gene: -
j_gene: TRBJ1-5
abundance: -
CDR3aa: CASSVGGYQPQHF
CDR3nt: TGTGCCAGCAGCGTAGGAGGGTATCAGCCCCAGCATTTT

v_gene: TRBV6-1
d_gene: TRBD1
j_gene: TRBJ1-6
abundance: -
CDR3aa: CASSEQGANGSPLHF
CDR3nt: TGTGCCAGCAGTGAACAGGGGGCAAATGGGTCACCCCTCCACTTT

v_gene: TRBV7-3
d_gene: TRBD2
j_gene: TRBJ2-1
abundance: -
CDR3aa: CASRYQPSGGISEQFF
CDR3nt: TGTGCCAGCAGGTACCAACCTAGCGGGGGTATAAGTGAGCAGTTCTTC

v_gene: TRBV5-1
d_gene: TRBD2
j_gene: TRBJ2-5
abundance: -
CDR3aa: CASSPANSGGSGKETQYF
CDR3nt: TGCGCCAGCAGCCCGGCTAATAGCGGGGGGTCGGGAAAAGAGACCCAGTACTTC

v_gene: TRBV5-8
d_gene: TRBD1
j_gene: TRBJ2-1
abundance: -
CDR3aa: CASSLSPDRAAYNEQFF
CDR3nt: TGTGCCAGCAGCTTGTCCCCGGACAGGGCAGCCTACAATGAGCAGTTCTTC